Listed below are T cell receptor beta chains from one sample, sequenced in a study of blood T cell repertoires in COVID-19. Profiled with immunoSEQ multiplex PCR; TCRdb holds only in-frame clones, not every one. Here the sample spans under 250,000 clones, about 80% being singletons. Sample: peripheral blood. The receptors stem from a man in his fifties or sixties with active or convalescent COVID-19. Each CDR3 is given with its conserved first and last residue. The order of the fields is J gene, V gene, clone size, D gene, CDR3 length, CDR3 protein, CDR3 DNA. The D gene is left open where the match is weak. Clone size is stated in some rows and not others, as once, few, many or a class when expanded.

J gene: TRBJ2-1
V gene: TRBV3-1/TRBV3-2
clone size: -
D gene: TRBD2
CDR3 length: 15
CDR3 protein: CASSHPSGGANEQFF
CDR3 DNA: TGTGCCAGCAGCCACCCTAGCGGGGGGGCTAATGAGCAGTTCTTC

J gene: TRBJ2-3
V gene: TRBV12-5
clone size: -
D gene: TRBD2
CDR3 length: 15
CDR3 protein: CASGSQLAGFDTQYF
CDR3 DNA: TGTGCTAGTGGTTCCCAGCTAGCGGGGTTCGATACGCAGTATTTT

J gene: TRBJ1-1
V gene: TRBV28
clone size: -
D gene: -
CDR3 length: 13
CDR3 protein: CASRPGMNTEAFF
CDR3 DNA: TGTGCCAGTAGACCAGGTATGAACACTGAAGCTTTCTTT

J gene: TRBJ1-1
V gene: TRBV5-4
clone size: -
D gene: -
CDR3 length: 14
CDR3 protein: CASSTAAGRAEAFF
CDR3 DNA: TGTGCCAGCAGCACCGCGGCAGGGAGGGCTGAAGCTTTCTTT

J gene: TRBJ2-3
V gene: TRBV9
clone size: -
D gene: -
CDR3 length: 13
CDR3 protein: CASSVRHTDTQYF
CDR3 DNA: TGTGCCAGCAGCGTGCGACACACAGATACGCAGTATTTT

J gene: TRBJ2-7
V gene: TRBV5-1
clone size: -
D gene: -
CDR3 length: 13
CDR3 protein: CASSSSPRNEQYF
CDR3 DNA: TGCGCCAGCAGCTCCTCCCCGAGAAACGAGCAGTACTTC

J gene: TRBJ2-7
V gene: TRBV5-1
clone size: -
D gene: TRBD1
CDR3 length: 15
CDR3 protein: CASSIKTGGGNEQYF
CDR3 DNA: TGCGCCAGCAGCATCAAGACAGGGGGAGGGAACGAGCAGTACTTC

J gene: TRBJ2-7
V gene: TRBV7-8
clone size: -
D gene: TRBD2
CDR3 length: 14
CDR3 protein: CASSPSSGLPEQYF
CDR3 DNA: TGTGCCAGCAGCCCAAGTAGCGGGCTTCCCGAGCAGTACTTC

J gene: TRBJ2-2
V gene: TRBV30
clone size: -
D gene: TRBD1
CDR3 length: 12
CDR3 protein: CAWGQGPGELFF
CDR3 DNA: TGTGCCTGGGGACAGGGCCCCGGGGAGCTGTTTTTT

J gene: TRBJ1-6
V gene: TRBV19
clone size: -
D gene: TRBD1
CDR3 length: 17
CDR3 protein: CASSKDRGIAYNSPLHF
CDR3 DNA: TGTGCCAGTAGCAAGGACAGGGGTATTGCCTATAATTCACCCCTCCACTTT

J gene: TRBJ1-6
V gene: TRBV7-2
clone size: -
D gene: -
CDR3 length: 15
CDR3 protein: CASSSATSGGSPLHF
CDR3 DNA: TGTGCCAGCAGCTCAGCTACGTCGGGGGGTTCACCCCTCCACTTT

J gene: TRBJ1-2
V gene: TRBV2
clone size: -
D gene: -
CDR3 length: 14
CDR3 protein: CASSGVDRNYGYTF
CDR3 DNA: TGTGCCAGCAGTGGGGTGGACAGAAACTATGGCTACACCTTC

J gene: TRBJ1-4
V gene: TRBV6-5
clone size: -
D gene: TRBD1
CDR3 length: 14
CDR3 protein: CASSRGQGDEKLFF
CDR3 DNA: TGTGCCAGCAGCCGCGGACAGGGGGATGAAAAACTGTTTTTT

J gene: TRBJ1-1
V gene: TRBV30
clone size: -
D gene: -
CDR3 length: 14
CDR3 protein: CAWSVGSTDTEAFF
CDR3 DNA: TGTGCCTGGAGTGTAGGGTCGACAGACACTGAAGCTTTCTTT

J gene: TRBJ2-7
V gene: TRBV15
clone size: -
D gene: TRBD1
CDR3 length: 14
CDR3 protein: CATGQGQGIYEQYF
CDR3 DNA: TGTGCCACCGGCCAGGGACAGGGTATCTACGAGCAGTACTTC

J gene: TRBJ1-3
V gene: TRBV19
clone size: -
D gene: -
CDR3 length: 14
CDR3 protein: CASSSPEFGNTIYF
CDR3 DNA: TGTGCCAGTAGTAGCCCAGAATTTGGAAACACCATATATTTT

J gene: TRBJ1-5
V gene: TRBV11-3
clone size: few
D gene: -
CDR3 length: 14
CDR3 protein: CASGSDGRNQPQHF
CDR3 DNA: TGTGCCAGCGGCTCCGACGGGAGGAATCAGCCCCAGCATTTT

J gene: TRBJ2-3
V gene: TRBV5-1
clone size: -
D gene: TRBD1
CDR3 length: 15
CDR3 protein: CASSLGGTGLDTQYF
CDR3 DNA: TGCGCCAGCAGCTTGGGGGGGACAGGGTTGGATACGCAGTATTTT

J gene: TRBJ1-1
V gene: TRBV7-9
clone size: once
D gene: -
CDR3 length: 16
CDR3 protein: CASSPTGWRANTEAFF
CDR3 DNA: TGTGCCAGCAGCCCCACTGGTTGGAGGGCGAACACTGAAGCTTTCTTT

J gene: TRBJ1-1
V gene: TRBV5-1
clone size: -
D gene: -
CDR3 length: 14
CDR3 protein: CASSYSHRDTEAFF
CDR3 DNA: TGCGCCAGCAGCTATTCCCACAGGGACACTGAAGCTTTCTTT

J gene: TRBJ1-1
V gene: TRBV19
clone size: -
D gene: -
CDR3 length: 14
CDR3 protein: CASSSDRLNTEAFF
CDR3 DNA: TGTGCCAGTAGTTCTGACAGATTGAACACTGAAGCTTTCTTT

J gene: TRBJ2-4
V gene: TRBV12-5
clone size: -
D gene: TRBD1
CDR3 length: 20
CDR3 protein: CASGLGDPGQGFGAKNIQYF
CDR3 DNA: TGTGCTAGTGGTTTAGGAGATCCGGGACAGGGGTTTGGGGCCAAAAACATTCAGTACTTC

J gene: TRBJ1-3
V gene: TRBV4-1
clone size: few
D gene: -
CDR3 length: 15
CDR3 protein: CASRFSSSSGNTIYF
CDR3 DNA: TGCGCCAGCAGGTTCTCGTCGAGCTCTGGAAACACCATATATTTT

J gene: TRBJ2-2
V gene: TRBV7-3
clone size: -
D gene: -
CDR3 length: 14
CDR3 protein: CASSSLASTGELFF
CDR3 DNA: TGTGCCAGCAGCTCGCTAGCGAGCACCGGGGAGCTGTTTTTT

J gene: TRBJ1-2
V gene: TRBV29-1
clone size: -
D gene: TRBD1
CDR3 length: 10
CDR3 protein: CSAGTDGYTF
CDR3 DNA: TGCAGCGCCGGGACAGATGGCTACACCTTC

J gene: TRBJ1-2
V gene: TRBV4-2
clone size: -
D gene: TRBD1
CDR3 length: 15
CDR3 protein: CASSQDNRGHYGYTF
CDR3 DNA: TGTGCCAGCAGCCAAGATAACAGGGGGCATTATGGCTACACCTTC

J gene: TRBJ1-6
V gene: TRBV13
clone size: -
D gene: -
CDR3 length: 13
CDR3 protein: CASSLQGNSPLHF
CDR3 DNA: TGTGCCAGCAGCCTACAGGGTAACTCACCCCTCCACTTT

J gene: TRBJ1-2
V gene: TRBV28
clone size: few
D gene: TRBD1
CDR3 length: 12
CDR3 protein: CAIRGTGGGYTF
CDR3 DNA: TGTGCCATCCGGGGGACAGGGGGTGGCTACACCTTC

J gene: TRBJ2-2
V gene: TRBV5-6
clone size: -
D gene: TRBD1
CDR3 length: 17
CDR3 protein: CASSLLSAGGNTGELFF
CDR3 DNA: TGTGCCAGCAGCTTACTATCGGCAGGGGGGAACACCGGGGAGCTGTTTTTT

J gene: TRBJ1-2
V gene: TRBV6-5
clone size: -
D gene: -
CDR3 length: 14
CDR3 protein: CASITAPLNYGYTF
CDR3 DNA: TGTGCCAGCATCACTGCCCCATTAAACTATGGCTACACCTTC

J gene: TRBJ1-2
V gene: TRBV29-1
clone size: -
D gene: -
CDR3 length: 12
CDR3 protein: CSIRTGFYGYTF
CDR3 DNA: TGCAGCATCCGGACGGGATTCTATGGCTACACCTTC